These 20 T cell receptor beta chains originate from one sample sequenced in a study of cytomegalovirus exposure and HLA in healthy donors. Produced via immunoSEQ multiplex PCR; TCRdb's table is partial and in-frame only. The sample has some 240,000 clones, approximately 84% seen once; the top ten hold around 1.3%. The sequenced material came from PBMCs. These receptor sequences come from a woman under 40 in good health and CMV-seropositive.

The chain uses TRBV7-2 and TRBJ2-6, with D perhaps TRBD1 (6 bases). Trimming stripped 4 bases from V and 2 bases from J, with 12 bases between. There are 16 residues in the CDR3. From germline, CDR1 is SGHTA and CDR2 FQGNSA. CDR3 nucleotide sequence: TGTGCCAGCAGCTCACCCAGGGGCACTGGGGCCAACGTCCTGACTTTC. As protein: CASSSPRGTGANVLTF.

On this clone: This CDR3 is also generated by other DNA sequences in the sample. V is TRBV5-1 and J is TRBJ2-7; unclear D gene. Germline V gene data show CDR1 as SGHRS and CDR2 as YFSETQ. V was pared by 4 bases and J by 3 bases, with 14 bases between. This CDR3 comprises 14 residues. The CDR3 DNA sequence: TGCGCCAGCAGCCCTATGGGCCAAGGCTACGAGCAGTACTTC. It codes for CASSPMGQGYEQYF.

The chain joins TRBV7-3 to TRBJ2-3; 14 bases map to TRBD2. V gave up 0 bases and J gave up 9 bases; unmatched junction bases: 5. The germline V gene has CDR1 SGHTA and CDR2 FQGTGA. This CDR3 has 16 amino acids. The CDR3 protein is CASSLTGLAGGATQYF. The CDR3 nucleotides are TGTGCCAGCAGCTTAACCGGACTAGCGGGAGGCGCGACGCAGTATTTT.

The chain links TRBV19 to TRBJ1-1, with D possibly TRBD1 on 5 matching bases. Trimming stripped 7 bases from V and 1 base from J, with 10 bases between. CDR1 and CDR2 (germline): LNHDA, SQIVND (reference sequence). There are 13 residues in the CDR3. CDR3 sequence (DNA): TGTGCCAGTAATCAAAGGGGGAACACTGAAGCTTTCTTT. Protein product: CASNQRGNTEAFF.

This chain connects TRBV13 to TRBJ1-2; D uncertain. Germline CDR1 and CDR2: PRHDT and FYEKMQ (reference sequence). With 2 bases removed from V and 2 bases from J, the gap between germline ends came to 6 bases. This CDR3 has 13 residues. CDR3 DNA: TGTGCCAGCAGCTTAAACCTAAACTATGGCTACACCTTC. It encodes CASSLNLNYGYTF.

The chain employs TRBV29-1 and TRBJ2-1, with 7 bases that match TRBD1. The CDR3 is 14 amino acids. Germline loops: CDR1 SQVTM, CDR2 ANQGSEA. Trimming took 4 bases from V and 5 from J; bases not matched to a gene: 8. The CDR3 sequence: CSVVGDRAHNEQFF. Written as DNA, the CDR3 is TGCAGCGTTGTTGGAGACAGGGCCCACAATGAGCAGTTCTTC.

A few counts support this clone. J is TRBJ2-5 and V is TRBV5-1, with 11 nucleotides matching TRBD2. This CDR3 has 15 amino acids. CDR1 and CDR2 from the germline V gene are SGHRS and YFSETQ. The V and J ends lost 0 bases and 4 bases, in that order; junction bases with no gene match: 2. This chain's CDR3 is CASSLAGTSGETQYF. CDR3 DNA sequence: TGCGCCAGCAGCTTGGCCGGGACTAGCGGAGAGACCCAGTACTTC.

The V and J genes are TRBV27 and TRBJ1-5; 10 bases match TRBD1. Trimming took 6 bases from V and 4 from J; bases not matched to a gene: 9. Germline V CDR1 and CDR2: MNHEY, SMNVEV (reference sequence). The CDR3 covers 16 residues. CDR3 loop: CASRPTGGQGNQPQHF. The CDR3, as DNA: TGTGCCAGCAGACCGACAGGGGGCCAAGGGAATCAGCCCCAGCATTTT.

The gene calls are TRBV27 and TRBJ2-1; a weak D match, TRBD1 (5 bases). Germline CDR1 and CDR2: MNHEY and SMNVEV (reference sequence). Deletions cut 5 bases from V and 4 bases from J, with 12 bases between. The CDR3 extends over 14 amino acids. The CDR3 nucleotides read TGTGCCAGCAGTCCGACAGCTCGGTACAATGAGCAGTTCTTC. It translates to CASSPTARYNEQFF.

This clone was seen only a few times. CDR3 region: CASSIASGYNEQFF. In nucleotides, the CDR3 is TGTGCCAGCAGTATAGCCTCCGGTTACAATGAGCAGTTCTTC. The chain employs TRBV7-3 and TRBJ2-1; D is unclear. V shed 6 bases and J shed 4 bases, with 13 bases lying between them. From germline, CDR1 is SGHTA and CDR2 FQGTGA. This CDR3 is built from 14 residues. The whole variable domain, remainder taken from reference TRBV7-3 and TRBJ2-1, is GAGVSQTPSNKVTEKGKYVELRCDPISGHTALYWYRQSLGQGPEFLIYFQGTGAADDSGLPNDRFFAVRPEGSVSTLKIQRTERGDSAVYLCASSIASGYNEQFFGPGTRLTVL.

This chain joins TRBV2 and TRBJ2-7, with 8 bases fitting TRBD2. This CDR3 has 13 amino acids. With 5 bases clipped from V and 3 bases from J, the junction kept 3 bases outside the gene matches. CDR1 and CDR2 from the germline V gene are SNHLY and FYNNEI. CDR3 loop: CASSQREYYEQYF. The CDR3 nucleotides are TGTGCCAGCAGTCAGCGGGAGTACTACGAGCAGTACTTC.

The CDR3 reads CASSLSGGSYEQYF. The CDR3 region has the DNA TGCGCCAGCAGCTTGAGCGGGGGATCCTACGAGCAGTACTTC. The chain combines TRBV5-1 with TRBJ2-7, with TRBD2 identical over 8 bases. CDR3 size: 14 residues. Germline assignment: CDR1 SGHRS and CDR2 YFSETQ. After removal of 1 base from V and 1 base from J, the junction contained 1 base not matched to a gene.

V usage is TRBV7-2 and J usage is TRBJ2-1, with TRBD2 identical over 8 bases. Germline CDR1 is SGHTA and CDR2 is FQGNSA. CDR3 length: 15 amino acids. Trimming removed 2 bases from V and 7 bases from J; junction bases left unmatched: 7. The chain's CDR3 is CASSLYPGLVNEQFF. The CDR3 DNA reads as TGTGCCAGCAGCTTATATCCGGGACTAGTTAATGAGCAGTTCTTC.

This clone was picked up a small number of times. This chain connects TRBV29-1 to TRBJ2-7, with D hard to call. With 3 bases removed from V and 5 bases from J, the gap between germline ends came to 8 bases. CDR3 length: 11 amino acids. In germline, CDR1 is SQVTM, CDR2 ANQGSEA. Written as DNA, the CDR3 is TGCAGCGTTGAGACTGCCCACGAGCAGTACTTC. This gives the protein CSVETAHEQYF.

The V gene is TRBV10-3, the J gene TRBJ2-1, with TRBD2 identical over 9 bases. The V and J ends lost 2 bases and 2 bases, in that order; junction bases with no gene match: 7. Germline V gene lookup returns CDR1 ENHRY and CDR2 SYGVKD. The CDR3 covers 17 residues. In nucleotides, the CDR3 is TGTGCCATCAGTGAGCGAGCGGGAGGACCAACCTACAATGAGCAGTTCTTC. Its protein is CAISERAGGPTYNEQFF.

The chain employs TRBV5-4 and TRBJ2-2, with 9 positions matching TRBD2. Looked up from germline, CDR1 is SGHNT and CDR2 is YYREEE (reference sequence). The V and J ends lost 0 bases and 5 bases, in that order; junction bases with no gene match: 5. The CDR3 has 16 amino acids. Written as DNA, the CDR3 is TGTGCCAGCAGCTTGGTTAAACTAGCGGGTACCGGGGAGCTGTTTTTT. This sequence encodes CASSLVKLAGTGELFF.

J is TRBJ1-2 and V is TRBV10-3, with 9 bases lining up with TRBD1. V was pared by 4 bases and J by 6 bases, with 6 bases of the junction left unmatched. Per germline, CDR1 ENHRY and CDR2 SYGVKD. The CDR3 consists of 14 residues. DNA of the CDR3: TGTGCCATCAGTGGGGGACAGGGAATTCATGGCTACACCTTC. Protein sequence: CAISGGQGIHGYTF.

This chain joins TRBV19 and TRBJ2-7; 10 nucleotides line up with TRBD2. Looked up from germline, CDR1 is LNHDA and CDR2 is SQIVND (reference sequence). The CDR3 runs 13 residues. V was pared by 5 bases and J by 4 bases, with 2 bases of the junction left unmatched. DNA for the CDR3: TGTGCCAGTAGTTCGACTAGCGGGTACGAGCAGTACTTC. Translated, it gives CASSSTSGYEQYF.

The chain carries TRBV2 and TRBJ1-5; 9 nucleotides agree with TRBD1. CDR3 length: 14 amino acids. CDR1 is SNHLY, CDR2 FYNNEI, per germline. J was trimmed by 3 bases and V by 6 bases; bases with no gene match: 3. CDR3 loop: CASSRDRVNQPQHF. CDR3 sequence (DNA): TGTGCCAGCAGCCGGGACAGGGTCAATCAGCCCCAGCATTTT. Looking up the rest from reference TRBV2 and TRBJ1-5 gives the full variable domain: EPEVTQTPSHQVTQMGQEVILRCVPISNHLYFYWYRQILGQKVEFLVSFYNNEISEKSEIFDDQFSVERPDGSNFTLKIRSTKLEDSAMYFCASSRDRVNQPQHFGDGTRLSIL.

The CDR3 bases are TGTGCCAGCAGCTTGAGAGCAGAGACCCAGTACTTC. Protein: CASSLRAETQYF. This chain links TRBV5-4 with TRBJ2-5; D unclear. The germline V gene has CDR1 SGHNT and CDR2 YYREEE (reference sequence). The CDR3 is 12 amino acids. V shed 1 base and J shed 4 bases, with 5 bases lying between them.